This T cell receptor beta chain was recovered during a study of CD8 T cells in Susac syndrome. V was pared by 1 base and J by 3 bases, with 15 bases between. Germline V lookup: CDR1 MGHRA, CDR2 YSYEKL. This CDR3 has 16 amino acids. TCR beta sequencing was performed on blood CD8+ and CD4+ T cells. Random hexamers were used to reverse transcribe the RNA input (about 0.45 to 1 ug). TCRdb called the immunoSEQ multiplex PCR reads again in MiXCR, with one record for every CDR3 protein. The sample records about 66,000 distinct CDR3 sequences, 90% to 95% being singletons. The material sequenced was CD8+ T cells from PBMCs. The gene calls are TRBV4-1 and TRBJ2-5, with D perhaps assigned TRBD1 or TRBD2 (6 bases each). The TCR was taken from a human donor with multiple sclerosis. The CDR3: CASSQGGGLGEETQYF. The CDR3 DNA reads TGCGCCAGCAGCCAAGGAGGGGGGCTTGGAGAAGAGACCCAGTACTTC.